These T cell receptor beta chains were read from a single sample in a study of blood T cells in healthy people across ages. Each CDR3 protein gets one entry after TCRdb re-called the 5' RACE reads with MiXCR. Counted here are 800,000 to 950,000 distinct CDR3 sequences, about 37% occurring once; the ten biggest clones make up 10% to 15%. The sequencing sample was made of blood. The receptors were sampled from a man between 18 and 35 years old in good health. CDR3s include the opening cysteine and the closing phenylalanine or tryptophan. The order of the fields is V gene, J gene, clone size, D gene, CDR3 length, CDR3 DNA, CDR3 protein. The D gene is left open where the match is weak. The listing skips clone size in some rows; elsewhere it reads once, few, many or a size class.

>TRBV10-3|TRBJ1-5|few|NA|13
TGTGCCATCAGTGACACCCAAGGGGTACCCCAGCATTTT
CAISDTQGVPQHF
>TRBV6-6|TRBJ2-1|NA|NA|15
TGTGCCAGCAAACACAGGGAGGCCTCCTACAATGAGCAGTTCTTC
CASKHREASYNEQFF
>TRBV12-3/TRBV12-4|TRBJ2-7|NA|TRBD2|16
TGTGCCAGCAGCCGACTAGCGGGGGCCTCCTACAATGAGCAGTACTTC
CASSRLAGASYNEQYF
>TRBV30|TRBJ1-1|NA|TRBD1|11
TGTGCCTGGGAAAGGGGGCGAGAAGCTTTCTTT
CAWERGREAFF
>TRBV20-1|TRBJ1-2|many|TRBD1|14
TGCAGTGCTTCCGACAGGGCCTACAATAGTGGCTACACCTTC
CSASDRAYNSGYTF
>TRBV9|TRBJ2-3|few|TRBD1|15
TGTGCCAGCAGCGTAGAGGGGGCCCCCACAGATACGCAGTATTTT
CASSVEGAPTDTQYF
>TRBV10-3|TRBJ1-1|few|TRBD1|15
TGTGCCATCAGTGGGACAGGGGGCGGGAACACTGAAGCTTTCTTT
CAISGTGGGNTEAFF
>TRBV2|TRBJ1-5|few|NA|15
TGTGCCAGCAGTGAAACGGGGGCCCCTAATCAGCCCCAGCATTTT
CASSETGAPNQPQHF
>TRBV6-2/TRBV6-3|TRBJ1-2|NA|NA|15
TGTGCCAGCACTATTAACGGTGGCACCAACTATGGCTACACCTTC
CASTINGGTNYGYTF
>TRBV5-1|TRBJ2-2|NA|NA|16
TGCGCCAGCAGCCCCTCGATTGGGTCGAACACCGGGGAGCTGTTTTTT
CASSPSIGSNTGELFF
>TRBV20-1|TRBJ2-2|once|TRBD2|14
TGCAGTGCCCAATCCGGGAGGATGGCCGGGGAGCTGTTTTTT
CSAQSGRMAGELFF
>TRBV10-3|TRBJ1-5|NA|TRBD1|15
TGTGCCATCAGCCGGGACAGGGATGGTTTTCAGCCCCAGCATTTT
CAISRDRDGFQPQHF
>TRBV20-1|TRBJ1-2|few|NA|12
TGCAGTGCCGGGGCAGCTGACGGTGGCTACACCTTC
CSAGAADGGYTF
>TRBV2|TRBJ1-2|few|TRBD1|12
TGTGCCACCATCAGGGGGTTTGGTGGCTACACCTTC
CATIRGFGGYTF
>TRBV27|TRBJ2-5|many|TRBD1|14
TGCGCCAGCAGCCCGAGGACAGGACAAGAGACCCAGTACTTC
CASSPRTGQETQYF
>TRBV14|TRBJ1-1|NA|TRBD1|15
TGTGCCAGCAGCCAAGGGACAGGGGAGCGCACTGAAGCTTTCTTT
CASSQGTGERTEAFF
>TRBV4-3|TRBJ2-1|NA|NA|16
TGCGCCAGCAGCCTAGCTTTAGCGGGGACAGACAATGAGCAGTTCTTC
CASSLALAGTDNEQFF
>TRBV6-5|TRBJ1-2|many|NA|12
TGTGCCAGCAGTTACGTGGGGGGGGGCTACACCTTC
CASSYVGGGYTF
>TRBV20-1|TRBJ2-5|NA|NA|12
TGCAGTGCCGGGGGACAACAAGAGACCCAGTACTTC
CSAGGQQETQYF
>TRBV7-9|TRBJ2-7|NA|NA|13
TGTGCAAGCAGCTCCTTCCGGACGGGAGAGCAGTACTTC
CASSSFRTGEQYF
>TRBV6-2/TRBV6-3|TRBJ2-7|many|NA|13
TGTGCCAGCAGTTATTACGTGGCCTACGAGCAGTACTTC
CASSYYVAYEQYF
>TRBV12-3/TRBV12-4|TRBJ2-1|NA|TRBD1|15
TGTGCCAGCAGTACGGGGACAGGGACACACAATGAGCAGTTCTTC
CASSTGTGTHNEQFF
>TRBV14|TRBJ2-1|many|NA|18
TGTGCCAGCAGCCAAGATTTGTCTGTTGGCAGGGAAAGGAATGAGCAGTTCTTC
CASSQDLSVGRERNEQFF
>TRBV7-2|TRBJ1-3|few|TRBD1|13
TGTGCCCTCAGGACAGGTCCAGGAAACACCATATATTTT
CALRTGPGNTIYF
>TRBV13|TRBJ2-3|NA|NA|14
TGTGCCAGCAGCCCGAAAACTAGCACAGAGACGCAGTATTTT
CASSPKTSTETQYF
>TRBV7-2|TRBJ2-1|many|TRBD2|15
TGTGCCAGCAGCTTACCTGAGACTAGCGGGAATGAGCAGTTCTTC
CASSLPETSGNEQFF
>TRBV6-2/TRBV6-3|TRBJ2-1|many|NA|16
TGTGCCAGCACCCCCACCCGTGGTGGCCCAGGGGATGAGCAGTTCTTC
CASTPTRGGPGDEQFF
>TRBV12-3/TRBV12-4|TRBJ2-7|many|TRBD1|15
TGTGCCAGCAGTCCCGACAGGGGGCTCAGCTACGAGCAGTACTTC
CASSPDRGLSYEQYF
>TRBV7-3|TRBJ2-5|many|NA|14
TGTGCCAGCAGCTCGGTCGGGACCCAAGAGACCCAGTACTTC
CASSSVGTQETQYF
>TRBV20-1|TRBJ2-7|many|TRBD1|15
TGCAGTGCTAGTGAGCAGGGACAGGGCCGCCACGAGCAGTACTTC
CSASEQGQGRHEQYF
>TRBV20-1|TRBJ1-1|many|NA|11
TGCAGTGCTACGGGGGGTTACGGAGCTTTCTTT
CSATGGYGAFF
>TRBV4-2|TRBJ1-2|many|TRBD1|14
TGTGCCAGCAGCCAAGCGGGACAGGGCGGGGGCTACACCTTC
CASSQAGQGGGYTF
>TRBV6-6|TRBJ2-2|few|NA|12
TGTGCCAGCAGTGCATCAGGTGTGGAGCTGTTTTTT
CASSASGVELFF
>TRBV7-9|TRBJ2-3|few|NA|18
TGTGCCAGCAGCTTAGCTTCACGGGGTCGATCTAGCACAGATACGCAGTATTTT
CASSLASRGRSSTDTQYF
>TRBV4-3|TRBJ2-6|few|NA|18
TGCGCCAGCAGCCAAGATGTTCCAATGAGCTCTGGGGCCAACGTCCTGACTTTC
CASSQDVPMSSGANVLTF
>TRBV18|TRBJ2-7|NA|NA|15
TGTGCCAGCTCAACTAACGGGAGATCTTCCTACGAGCAGTACTTC
CASSTNGRSSYEQYF
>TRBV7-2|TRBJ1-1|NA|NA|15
TGTGCCAGCAGCTACCACGACAGAGGAAACACTGAAGCTTTCTTT
CASSYHDRGNTEAFF
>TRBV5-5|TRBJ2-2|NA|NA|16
TGTGCCAGCAGCTTGGCTGGGGGGAGATCGACCGGGGAGCTGTTTTTT
CASSLAGGRSTGELFF
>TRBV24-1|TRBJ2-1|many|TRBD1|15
TGTGCCACCAGTGGGGGACAGGGTCTCGTCAATGAGCAGTTCTTC
CATSGGQGLVNEQFF
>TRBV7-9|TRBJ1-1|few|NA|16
TGTGCCAGCACCCACTCCGGTGGGGGGCCGAACACTGAAGCTTTCTTT
CASTHSGGGPNTEAFF
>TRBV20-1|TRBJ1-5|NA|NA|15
TGCAGTGCCCGGAGGGGGGGGTCGGGCAATCAGCCCCAGCATTTT
CSARRGGSGNQPQHF
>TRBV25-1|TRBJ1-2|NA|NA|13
TGTGCCAGCACAGACACAGGGTTGTATGGCTACACCTTC
CASTDTGLYGYTF
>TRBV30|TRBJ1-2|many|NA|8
TGTGCCCAGGGCGGCTACACCTTC
CAQGGYTF
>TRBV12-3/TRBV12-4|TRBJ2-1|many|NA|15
TGTGCCAGCAGACCAGGGGCACAGGGATCAGATGAGCAGTTCTTC
CASRPGAQGSDEQFF
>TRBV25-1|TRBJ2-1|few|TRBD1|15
TGTGCCAGCAGTGAAAACAGGGGCTCCTACAATGAACAGTTCTTC
CASSENRGSYNEQFF
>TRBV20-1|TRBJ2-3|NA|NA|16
TGCAGTGCTAGAGATCTGGGGGTAGCGGGCACAGATACGCAGTATTTT
CSARDLGVAGTDTQYF
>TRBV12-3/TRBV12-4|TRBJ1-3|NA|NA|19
TGTGCCAGCAGTTTCGTCCTGGGCAGTCCCACTCTGTTTGGAAACACCATATATTTT
CASSFVLGSPTLFGNTIYF
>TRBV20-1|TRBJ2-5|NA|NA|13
TGCAGTGCTACCAGGGAAGCCTACAATGAGCAGTACTTC
CSATREAYNEQYF
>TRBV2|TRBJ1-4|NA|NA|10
TGTGCCAGCAAGTATGAAAAACTGTTTTTT
CASKYEKLFF
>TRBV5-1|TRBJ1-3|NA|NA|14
TGCGCCAGCAGCTTTCGGGACTCTGGAAACACCATATATTTT
CASSFRDSGNTIYF
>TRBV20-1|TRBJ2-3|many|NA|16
TGCAGTCTACTAGAAGGTCCTAGCGTCGGCACAGATACGCAGTATTTT
CSLLEGPSVGTDTQYF
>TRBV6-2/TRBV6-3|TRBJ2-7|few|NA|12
TGTGCCAGCAGTACGTGGCGGTACGAGCAGTACTTC
CASSTWRYEQYF
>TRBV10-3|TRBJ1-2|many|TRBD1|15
TGTGCCATCATGCCCGAGAGACAGGGGTTTTATGGCTACACCTTC
CAIMPERQGFYGYTF